The 13 T cell receptor beta chains listed next were all sequenced from one sample in a study of PD-L1 blockade in urothelial cancer. Here immunoSEQ multiplex PCR was the method, and the copy in TCRdb shows in-frame clones only, minus some. The repertoire holds approximately 58,000 clones, more than 65% seen once, with 4% to 5% in the top ten. The input for sequencing was PBMCs, taken around atezolizumab (anti-PD-L1) treatment. Receptors originate from a man between 70 and 80 years old with urothelial cancer.

This rearrangement joins TRBV2 to TRBJ2-5, with TRBD1 as a possible D gene (6 bases). Trimming took off 10 bases at V and 5 bases at J, with 17 bases between the two ends. This CDR3 is built from 13 residues. The V gene's germline CDR1 is SNHLY and CDR2 FYNNEI. CDR3 in DNA: TGTGCCAACTCCCGGGACCAGGGGGAGACCCAGTACTTC. Its translation is CANSRDQGETQYF.

The chain joins TRBV29-1 to TRBJ2-5, with TRBD2 as a possible D gene (5 bases). CDR1 is SQVTM, CDR2 ANQGSEA, per germline. CDR3 size: 12 residues. With 4 bases removed from V and 2 bases from J, the gap between germline ends came to 8 bases. Here the CDR3 reads CSVVEGQETQYF. The CDR3 nucleotides read TGCAGCGTTGTCGAGGGTCAAGAGACCCAGTACTTC.

In this sample, this clone turned up a few times. This chain connects TRBV7-9 to TRBJ1-5; D is unresolved. This CDR3 region has 13 residues. The V end lost 3 bases, the J end lost 4 bases, and 7 bases lay between the germline ends. The germline V gene encodes CDR1 SEHNR and CDR2 FQNEAQ (reference sequence). The CDR3 protein is CASSFNENQPQHF. The CDR3 nucleotides read TGTGCCAGCAGCTTTAACGAGAATCAGCCCCAGCATTTT.

The V call is TRBV2, the J call TRBJ2-7; 12 bases are a match to TRBD2. This CDR3 is built from 16 residues. CDR1 SNHLY and CDR2 FYNNEI come from the germline V gene. The ends lost 9 bases at V and 7 bases at J; junction bases unmatched: 16. Written as DNA, the CDR3 is TGTGCCAGTCGGACCGGACTAGCGGGAATGGGTATAGAGCAGTACTTC. It yields the protein CASRTGLAGMGIEQYF.

The V gene is TRBV6-1, the J gene TRBJ2-1; TRBD2 aligns across 11 bases. Germline lookup yields CDR1 MNHNS and CDR2 SASEGT. CDR3 size: 18 residues. J lost 5 bases, V lost 2 bases, and 11 bases had no gene match. This CDR3 reads CASSETLAGGLADNEQFF. CDR3 in DNA: TGTGCCAGCAGTGAAACATTAGCGGGAGGGCTGGCCGACAATGAGCAGTTCTTC.

The chain is built from TRBV5-5 and TRBJ2-3; tentative D call: TRBD1 (6 bases). Trimming cost V 4 bases and J 2 bases, with 20 bases left between them. The germline CDR1 and CDR2 sequences are SGHKS and YYEKEE (reference sequence). This CDR3 contains 17 residues. The CDR3 sequence: CASSVGATGPYTDTQYF. The DNA of the CDR3 is TGTGCCAGCAGCGTGGGGGCAACAGGGCCTTACACAGATACGCAGTATTTT.

The J gene is TRBJ2-5, the V gene TRBV7-6; TRBD2 is a possible D gene (6 bases). Germline CDR1 and CDR2: SGHVS and FNYEAQ. Trimming pared 0 bases from V and 1 base from J, leaving 12 bases between. The CDR3 extends over 16 amino acids. CDR3 in DNA: TGTGCCAGCAGCTTAGCGGTAACTAGCAGCCAAGAGACCCAGTACTTC. This gives the protein CASSLAVTSSQETQYF. The whole variable domain, remainder taken from reference TRBV7-6 and TRBJ2-5, is GAGVSQSPRYKVTKRGQDVALRCDPISGHVSLYWYRQALGQGPEFLTYFNYEAQQDKSGLPNDRFSAERPEGSISTLTIQRTEQRDSAMYRCASSLAVTSSQETQYFGPGTRLLVL.

The V call is TRBV19, the J call TRBJ1-1, with no clear D. V was cut by 3 bases and J by 4 bases, with 12 bases left in between. The CDR3 has 14 residues. Germline-derived CDR1 and CDR2 are LNHDA and SQIVND (reference sequence). CDR3 coding DNA: TGTGCCAGTAGTATCCCGGGGTCCTTCACTGAAGCTTTCTTT. It encodes CASSIPGSFTEAFF. The full variable domain, rest sourced from reference TRBV19 and TRBJ1-1, is DGGITQSPKYLFRKEGQNVTLSCEQNLNHDAMYWYRQDPGQGLRLIYYSQIVNDFQKGDIAEGYSVSREKKESFPLTVTSAQKNPTAFYLCASSIPGSFTEAFFGQGTRLTVV.

The rearrangement uses TRBV7-2 and TRBJ2-1; no reliable D call. Trimming stripped 4 bases from V and 10 bases from J, with 11 bases between. This CDR3 is built from 12 residues. Germline CDR1 SGHTA, CDR2 FQGNSA. CDR3 sequence reads: CASSSGPREQFF. CDR3 in DNA: TGTGCCAGCAGCTCCGGTCCTCGGGAGCAGTTCTTC.

This sequence joins TRBV27 and TRBJ2-7, with a possible D match to TRBD1 (6 bases). This CDR3 has 15 residues. Trimming pared 3 bases from V and 1 base from J, leaving 13 bases between. Per the germline V gene, CDR1 is MNHEY and CDR2 is SMNVEV (reference sequence). The CDR3 DNA reads TGTGCCAGCAGTTTGGCAGGACAGAATTCCTACGAGCAGTACTTC. Translation: CASSLAGQNSYEQYF.

The chain carries TRBV9 and TRBJ1-3; D remains ambiguous. The germline V gene encodes CDR1 SGDLS and CDR2 YYNGEE. The CDR3 has 15 residues. The V gene lost 0 bases and the J gene lost 3 bases, with 10 bases spanning the gap. The CDR3 coding sequence is TGTGCCAGCAGCGTAGAGAGGACTATTGGAAACACCATATATTTT. The encoded protein is CASSVERTIGNTIYF.

This chain uses TRBV10-3 with TRBJ2-7, with 9 nucleotides matching TRBD2. The CDR3 extends over 15 amino acids. V trimming: 0 bases; J trimming: 3 bases; junction bases outside the gene matches: 3. Germline V gives CDR1 ENHRY, CDR2 SYGVKD. CDR3 nucleotides: TGTGCCATCAGTGAGTCGACTAGCGGATTCTACGAGCAGTACTTC. It encodes CAISESTSGFYEQYF.

The chain joins TRBV29-1 to TRBJ1-4, with D perhaps matching TRBD1 (5 bases). This CDR3 has 15 residues. Germline lookup yields CDR1 SQVTM and CDR2 ANQGSEA. Trimming stripped 4 bases from V and 8 bases from J, with 20 bases between. The CDR3 region is CSVVMGTRSGEKLFF. For the CDR3, the DNA is TGCAGCGTTGTTATGGGGACCCGGAGCGGGGAAAAACTGTTTTTT.